Below, 2 T cell receptor beta chains from the same sample are listed, as sequenced in a study of beta chain features in type 1 diabetes (dated by TCRdb to 2017 to 2018). Points the paper makes about the study in general: A moderate but significant shortening of TCRB CDR3 length was observed in type 1 diabetes patients in all four CD4+ subsets.

These TCRs' antigens remain unknown. The receptor library was made with the immunoSEQ multiplex PCR assay. All of the isolated RNA was reverse transcribed with the High Capacity cDNA Reverse Transcription Kit, so expressed TCRB transcripts were sequenced. Not all clones reach the TCRdb copy of this immuneACCESS table, which keeps in-frame sequences only. Checked studies attribute under half of the gap to unresolved V genes and leave the rest unexplained. Here the sample has a few hundred thousand clones; about 15% occur a single time. Of the sample, roughly 0.02% falls within the top ten clones. The specimen was naive CD4+ T cells from blood. The intended sense of this specimen's cell subset or site label: true naive CD4+ T cells. These TCRs come from a man under 40 with type 1 diabetes.

This clone has more than one count but fewer than ten. The J gene is TRBJ1-1, the V gene TRBV5-1, with D unresolved. Germline V lookup: CDR1 SGHRS, CDR2 YFSETQ. The V gene lost 1 base and the J gene lost 3 bases, with 7 bases spanning the gap. The CDR3 has 13 amino acids. CDR3 loop: CASSLTQDTEAFF. The CDR3 nucleotides read TGCGCCAGCAGCTTGACTCAGGACACTGAAGCTTTCTTT.

Only a few counts were recorded for this clone. The rearrangement joins TRBV5-1 to TRBJ2-1; TRBD2 agrees at 12 bases. After removal of 4 bases from V and 6 bases from J, the junction contained 5 bases not matched to a gene. The germline CDR1 and CDR2 sequences are SGHRS and YFSETQ. The CDR3 consists of 15 residues. The CDR3 is CASSAGTSGPNEQFF. The CDR3 bases are TGCGCCAGCAGCGCCGGGACTAGCGGGCCCAATGAGCAGTTCTTC. Variable domain in full (rest from reference TRBV5-1 and TRBJ2-1): KAGVTQTPRYLIKTRGQQVTLSCSPISGHRSVSWYQQTPGQGLQFLFEYFSETQRNKGNFPGRFSGRQFSNSRSEMNVSTLELGDSALYLCASSAGTSGPNEQFFGPGTRLTVL.